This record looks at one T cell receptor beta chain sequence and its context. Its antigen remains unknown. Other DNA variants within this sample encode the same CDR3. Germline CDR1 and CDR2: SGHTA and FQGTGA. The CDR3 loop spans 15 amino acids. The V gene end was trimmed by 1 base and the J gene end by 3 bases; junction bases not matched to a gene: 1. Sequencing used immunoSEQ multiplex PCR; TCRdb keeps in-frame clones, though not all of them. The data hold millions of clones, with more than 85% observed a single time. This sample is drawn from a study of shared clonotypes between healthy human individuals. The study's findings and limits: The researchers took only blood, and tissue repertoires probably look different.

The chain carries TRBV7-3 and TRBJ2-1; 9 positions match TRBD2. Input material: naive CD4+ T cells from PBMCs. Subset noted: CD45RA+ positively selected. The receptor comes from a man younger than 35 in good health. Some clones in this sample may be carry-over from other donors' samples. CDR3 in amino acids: CASSLRREGYNEQFF. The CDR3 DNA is TGTGCCAGCAGCTTAAGGCGGGAGGGCTACAATGAGCAGTTCTTC.